This TCR beta chain was identified during a study of cytomegalovirus exposure and HLA in healthy donors. Study-wide results and limits: Altogether, 164 TCR beta chains were recorded as cytomegalovirus-associated. Clonal expansion was found to be greater in HLA-associated TCR beta chains than in equally common others in a later analysis. Later on, a genetic analysis was performed. It linked a missense variant in DCLRE1C with V- and J-gene trimming of TCR beta. Among donors in an Asian-associated ancestry cluster, a later analysis reportedly found fewer N-insertions than the roughly 680-donor mean.

The CDR3 covers 15 residues. Trimming cost V 3 bases and J 3 bases; bases outside gene matches: 6. Germline V CDR1 and CDR2: LNHDA, SQIVND (reference sequence). The study ran its PCR with 60 Vbeta and 13 Jbeta primers. Profiling relied on immunoSEQ multiplex PCR, and the TCRdb table lists in-frame clones only, not all of them. The sample lists approximately 110,000 clones; about 76% were seen once. On this clone: What it recognizes is unknown.

Sequencing input: PBMCs. The chain joins TRBV19 to TRBJ2-5, with 8 bases identical to TRBD1. The origin of this receptor is a woman aged 55-69 years in good health and CMV-seropositive. In DNA form, the CDR3 reads TGTGCCAGTAGTATTGTTTGGACAGGGAAAGAGACCCAGTACTTC. This codes for CASSIVWTGKETQYF.